Following are 3 T cell receptor beta chains from one sample sequenced in a study of ipilimumab plus nivolumab after autologous stem cell transplantation. The protocol was immunoSEQ multiplex PCR, while the TCRdb copy is restricted to in-frame clones and leaves out a portion. The table records 1,500 or so clones, about four fifths of them present only once. The sample in question was PBMCs, obtained in a trial of ipilimumab plus nivolumab as post-transplant consolidation. The receptors come from a female donor with multiple myeloma.

This clone was recorded a few times. This chain links TRBV4-3 with TRBJ2-7; 8 bases map to TRBD2. The J segment lost 5 bases and the V segment lost 3 bases, leaving 9 bases of the junction unmatched. The V gene's germline CDR1 is LGHNA and CDR2 YSLEER. The CDR3 has 15 residues. This CDR3 is CASSHRTSSKDEQYF. The CDR3 DNA reads as TGCGCCAGCAGCCACCGGACTAGCTCTAAGGACGAGCAGTACTTC.

The gene calls are TRBV28 and TRBJ2-5, with a tentative D call TRBD1 (6 bases). The J call could be wrong; TRBJ2-7 is a better fit for the DNA end. The CDR3 is made up of 13 amino acids. Germline-derived CDR1 and CDR2 are MDHEN and SYDVKM. The CDR3 sequence: CASSKGHFYEQYF. CDR3 nucleotide sequence: TGTGCCAGCAGCAAGGGACACTTCTACGAGCAGTACTTC.

This clone was seen only once. The chain combines TRBV30 with TRBJ2-5, with 7 nucleotides matching TRBD2. The CDR3 runs to 16 residues. Germline V gene sequence: CDR1 GTSNPN, CDR2 SVGIG (reference sequence). J gave up 4 bases and V 7 bases, and 18 bases lay outside the gene matches. DNA for the CDR3: TGTGCCTCTTTACCCTACGGGACTATCACCGGAGAGACCCAGTACTTC. Translation: CASLPYGTITGETQYF.